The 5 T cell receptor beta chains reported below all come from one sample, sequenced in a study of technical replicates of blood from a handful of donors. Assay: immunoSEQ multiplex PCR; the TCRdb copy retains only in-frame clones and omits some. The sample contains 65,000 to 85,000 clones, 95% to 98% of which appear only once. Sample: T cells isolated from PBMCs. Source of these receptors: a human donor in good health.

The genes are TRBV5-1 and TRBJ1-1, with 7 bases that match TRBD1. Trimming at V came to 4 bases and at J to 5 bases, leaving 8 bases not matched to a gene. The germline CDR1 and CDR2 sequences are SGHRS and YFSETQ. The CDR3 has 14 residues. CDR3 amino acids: CASSPATGRTEAFF. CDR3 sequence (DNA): TGCGCCAGCAGCCCGGCGACAGGGAGGACTGAAGCTTTCTTT.

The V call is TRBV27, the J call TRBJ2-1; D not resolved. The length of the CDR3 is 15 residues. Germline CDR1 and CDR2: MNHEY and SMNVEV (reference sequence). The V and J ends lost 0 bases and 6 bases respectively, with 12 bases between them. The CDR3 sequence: CASSLSIGQINEQFF. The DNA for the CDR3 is TGTGCCAGCAGTTTATCCATTGGGCAGATCAATGAGCAGTTCTTC.

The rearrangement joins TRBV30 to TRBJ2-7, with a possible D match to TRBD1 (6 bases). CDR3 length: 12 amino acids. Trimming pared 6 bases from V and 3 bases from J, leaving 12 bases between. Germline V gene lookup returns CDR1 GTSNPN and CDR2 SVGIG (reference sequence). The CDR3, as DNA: TGTGCCTGCGGACAGACTTACTACGAGCAGTACTTC. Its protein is CACGQTYYEQYF.

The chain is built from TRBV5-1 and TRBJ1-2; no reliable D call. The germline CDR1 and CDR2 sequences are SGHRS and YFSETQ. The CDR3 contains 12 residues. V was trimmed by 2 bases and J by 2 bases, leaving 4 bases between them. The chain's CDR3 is CASSFTNYGYTF. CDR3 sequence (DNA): TGCGCCAGCAGCTTCACAAACTATGGCTACACCTTC.

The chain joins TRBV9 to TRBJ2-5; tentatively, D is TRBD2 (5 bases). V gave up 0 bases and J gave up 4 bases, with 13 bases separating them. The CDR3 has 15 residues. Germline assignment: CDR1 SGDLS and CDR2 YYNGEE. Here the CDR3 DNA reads TGTGCCAGCAGCGTAGGAGGTATTCGGGGAGAGACCCAGTACTTC. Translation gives CASSVGGIRGETQYF.